The entry below gives a single TCR beta chain sequence along with its context. Its antigen is as yet unknown. This specimen comes from a study of T-cell memory formation after mild COVID-19. Overall study context: Clusters were largely donor specific.

5'RACE with constant-segment primers built TCRalpha and TCRbeta cDNA libraries with UMIs. MiXCR, applied by TCRdb to the 5' RACE reads, yields one record per CDR3 protein. The data contain around 510,000 distinct CDR3 sequences, roughly a fifth of them seen just once; the ten biggest clones take up about 8.4%. This CDR3 is 13 amino acids long. The junction had 3 bases not matched to a gene; V was cut back by 5 bases and J by 2 bases. The germline gives CDR1 LGHNA, CDR2 YNFKEQ. Study findings and constraints: Cross-reactive memory seemingly joined, as some responding clones were found in pre-infection memory. Unconfirmed was the SARS-CoV-2 specificity of second-wave clones that peaked on day 37.

The V gene is TRBV4-2, the J gene TRBJ2-7; 7 bases map to TRBD1. Sequencing was carried out using PBMCs or a T cell subset sorted from them (not recorded which). The TCR sequence derives from an adult woman who had mild COVID-19 (a few samples of this study predate the infection). Cell type and time point are not known. The CDR3 protein is CASSMTGPYEQYF. The CDR3, as DNA: TGTGCCAGCAGCATGACAGGGCCCTACGAGCAGTACTTC.